One sample yielded the 32 T cell receptor beta chains listed below, sequenced in a study of T cell responses to AZD1222 COVID-19 vaccine. Only in-frame clones appear in the TCRdb table, and some are missing; sequencing was by immunoSEQ multiplex PCR. The sample includes approximately 100,000 clones, around 87% of them seen just once. Sequenced material: peripheral blood, taken on day 0 of AZD1222 vaccination. The receptors here all came from an adult in good health.

This chain connects TRBV7-3 to TRBJ2-1; weak D call: TRBD2 (6 bases). The CDR3 sequence is 15 residues long. V was clipped by 0 bases and J by 2 bases, with 8 bases between them. CDR1 and CDR2 from the germline V gene are SGHTA and FQGTGA. This CDR3 is CASSLTSGTYNEQFF. For the CDR3, the DNA is TGTGCCAGCAGCTTAACTAGCGGAACCTACAATGAGCAGTTCTTC.

V usage is TRBV7-2 and J usage is TRBJ1-5; D not certain. The CDR3 is 15 residues long. CDR1 and CDR2 (germline): SGHTA, FQGNSA. V was trimmed by 1 base and J by 6 bases, leaving 13 bases between them. The CDR3: CASSLVGVAAQPQHF. The CDR3 DNA reads as TGTGCCAGCAGCTTAGTTGGGGTAGCGGCTCAGCCCCAGCATTTT.

The rearrangement links TRBV15 to TRBJ1-6, with 8 bases that match TRBD1. CDR3 size: 19 residues. The germline CDR1 and CDR2 sequences are LNHNV and YYDKDF (reference sequence). After removal of 5 bases from V and 0 bases from J, the junction contained 12 bases not matched to a gene. The CDR3 DNA sequence: TGTGCCACCAGCGACAACCTATGGACAGGGAGCTCCTATAATTCACCCCTCCACTTT. It codes for CATSDNLWTGSSYNSPLHF.

This clone was found once. The V gene is TRBV2, the J gene TRBJ1-2; weak D call: TRBD1 (5 bases). This CDR3 has 14 amino acids. V was trimmed by 6 bases and J by 5 bases, leaving 16 bases between them. CDR1 SNHLY and CDR2 FYNNEI come from the germline V gene. The CDR3 protein is CASRGDSFSYGYTF. The CDR3 DNA is TGTGCCAGCAGAGGGGACTCCTTTTCTTATGGCTACACCTTC.

V usage is TRBV7-2 and J usage is TRBJ2-7; D possibly corresponds to TRBD1 (6 bases). V was clipped by 5 bases and J by 0 bases, with 11 bases between them. The CDR3 contains 14 residues. Germline CDR1 SGHTA, CDR2 FQGNSA. CDR3 nucleotides: TGTGCCAGCAGCGCAACAGGGCCCTCCTACGAGCAGTACTTC. Its translation is CASSATGPSYEQYF.

This clone was counted only a few times. This chain connects TRBV19 to TRBJ1-6, with D unresolved. The ends were cut back, 3 bases at V and 11 bases at J, with 20 bases in the middle. The CDR3 is 16 amino acids. The V gene's germline CDR1 is LNHDA and CDR2 SQIVND (reference sequence). CDR3 protein: CASSIPRGRRSAPLHF. As DNA, the CDR3 is TGTGCCAGTAGTATCCCGCGCGGAAGGCGTTCTGCACCCCTCCACTTT.

The CDR3 is CASSLESNTYEQYF. In DNA form, the CDR3 reads TGTGCCAGCAGCTTGGAGTCCAACACCTACGAGCAGTACTTC. The V gene is TRBV5-4, the J gene TRBJ2-7; the D is unclear. The V gene lost 0 bases and the J gene lost 2 bases, with 9 bases spanning the gap. CDR3 length: 14 residues. The germline V gene has CDR1 SGHNT and CDR2 YYREEE (reference sequence).

V gene TRBV6-2 or TRBV6-3 combines with J gene TRBJ2-1, with D uncertain. Germline V gene data show CDR1 as MNHEY and CDR2 as SVGEGT. The CDR3 sequence is 15 residues long. The V gene lost 5 bases and the J gene lost 2 bases, with 13 bases spanning the gap. Written as DNA, the CDR3 is TGTGCCAGCAGTCGCCCGTCAATCCCCTACAATGAGCAGTTCTTC. Translating gives CASSRPSIPYNEQFF.

The chain uses TRBV2 and TRBJ1-1; the D is unclear. Germline V lookup: CDR1 SNHLY, CDR2 FYNNEI. V was pared by 3 bases and J by 1 base, with 9 bases between. The CDR3 sequence is 14 residues long. CDR3 in amino acids: CASSDQQRNTEAFF. CDR3 sequence (DNA): TGTGCCAGCAGTGATCAGCAGCGGAACACTGAAGCTTTCTTT.

This clone was seen more than once but under ten times. The chain is built from TRBV28 and TRBJ2-5; possibly TRBD1 for D (5 bases). The V gene lost 2 bases and the J gene lost 5 bases, with 12 bases spanning the gap. Germline values: CDR1 MDHEN, CDR2 SYDVKM. The CDR3 runs 14 residues. CDR3 DNA: TGTGCCAGCAGTTTAGTAGGGGTAATGGAGACCCAGTACTTC. Translating gives CASSLVGVMETQYF.

This clone occurred once. The chain has TRBV7-2 and TRBJ1-5; the D gene is possibly TRBD1 (6 bases). The CDR3 covers 19 residues. The V end lost 1 base, the J end lost 6 bases, and 25 bases lay between the germline ends. Germline assignment: CDR1 SGHTA and CDR2 FQGNSA. CDR3 in amino acids: CASSLVGSGGPRKGQPQHF. DNA for the CDR3: TGTGCCAGCAGCTTAGTTGGGTCGGGGGGCCCGCGCAAGGGTCAGCCCCAGCATTTT.

The J gene is TRBJ1-5, the V gene TRBV20-1; possible D gene TRBD1, 5 bases. CDR3 length equals 15 residues. Germline-derived CDR1 and CDR2 are DFQATT and SNEGSKA (reference sequence). V was pared by 3 bases and J by 4 bases, with 16 bases between. CDR3 DNA: TGCAGTGCTAGTTTAGTGACAGAATTAAATCAGCCCCAGCATTTT. Translation gives CSASLVTELNQPQHF.

There are a few counts of this clone. The chain links TRBV18 to TRBJ2-1; 11 bases agree with TRBD2. J lost 9 bases, V lost 6 bases, and 10 bases had no gene match. The CDR3 runs to 15 residues. CDR1 and CDR2 from the germline V gene are KGHSH and LQKENI. In nucleotides, the CDR3 is TGTGCCAGCTCGCCGGGACTAGCGGAGACGGGTGAGCAGTTCTTC. Translating gives CASSPGLAETGEQFF.

V and J are TRBV7-2 and TRBJ2-7, with D possibly being TRBD2 (5 bases). From germline, CDR1 is SGHTA and CDR2 FQGNSA. The CDR3 covers 13 residues. The ends were cut back, 4 bases at V and 4 bases at J, with 11 bases in the middle. The CDR3 loop reads CASSSAGSYEQYF. The CDR3 region has the DNA TGTGCCAGCAGCTCCGCGGGTAGTTACGAGCAGTACTTC.

J is TRBJ1-1 and V is TRBV7-9; possible D gene TRBD1, 6 bases. Trimming shortened V by 0 bases and J by 5 bases, and 13 bases separated the two germline ends. This CDR3 spans 15 amino acids. CDR1 and CDR2 from the germline V gene are SEHNR and FQNEAQ (reference sequence). The CDR3 region is CASSLASGATTEAFF. The CDR3 DNA reads as TGTGCCAGCAGCTTAGCATCAGGGGCTACGACTGAAGCTTTCTTT.

The chain combines TRBV5-6 with TRBJ1-1, with TRBD1 as a possible D gene (5 bases). Germline V gives CDR1 SGHDT, CDR2 YYEEEE. The CDR3 has 16 amino acids. Trimming removed 7 bases at V and 0 bases at J, with 19 bases between. The DNA for the CDR3 is TGTGCCAGCTGTAAGGGGCAGGCAGGATTGAACACTGAAGCTTTCTTT. Translated: CASCKGQAGLNTEAFF.

The genes are TRBV19 and TRBJ2-2, with TRBD1 identical over 10 bases. V was clipped by 5 bases and J by 7 bases; unmatched bases: 10. Germline-derived CDR1 and CDR2 are LNHDA and SQIVND (reference sequence). The CDR3 totals 16 residues. This chain's CDR3 is CASSALRQGASGELFF. The CDR3 bases are TGTGCCAGTAGTGCCCTAAGACAGGGGGCGAGCGGGGAGCTGTTTTTT. The full variable domain, with the rest looked up from reference TRBV19 and TRBJ2-2, is DGGITQSPKYLFRKEGQNVTLSCEQNLNHDAMYWYRQDPGQGLRLIYYSQIVNDFQKGDIAEGYSVSREKKESFPLTVTSAQKNPTAFYLCASSALRQGASGELFFGEGSRLTVL.

The genes are TRBV5-6 and TRBJ1-4, with 7 nucleotides matching TRBD1. Germline values: CDR1 SGHDT, CDR2 YYEEEE. The ends lost 0 bases at V and 8 bases at J; junction bases unmatched: 7. CDR3 length: 15 residues. The CDR3 loop reads CASSLETGFGEKLFF. The DNA for the CDR3 is TGTGCCAGCAGCTTGGAGACAGGGTTTGGGGAAAAACTGTTTTTT.

The chain joins TRBV5-1 to TRBJ1-1; no firm D call. The CDR3 has 13 amino acids. From germline, CDR1 is SGHRS and CDR2 YFSETQ. V shed 4 bases and J shed 5 bases, with 12 bases lying between them. The CDR3 sequence: CASSPVGWTEAFF. The CDR3 nucleotides are TGCGCCAGCAGCCCGGTAGGGTGGACTGAAGCTTTCTTT.

This chain connects TRBV7-2 to TRBJ2-7; 11 positions match TRBD2. The CDR3 runs 15 residues. V lost 5 bases, J lost 4 bases, and 7 bases stayed unmatched. Germline CDR1 is SGHTA and CDR2 is FQGNSA. CDR3 region: CASSRSSGGSYEQYF. In nucleotides, the CDR3 is TGTGCCAGCAGCAGATCTAGCGGGGGGTCTTACGAGCAGTACTTC.

The chain recombines TRBV11-2 with TRBJ1-6; D ambiguous. Germline V gene lookup returns CDR1 SGHAT and CDR2 FQNNGV. V was cut by 5 bases and J by 0 bases, with 14 bases left in between. This CDR3 comprises 17 residues. DNA for the CDR3: TGTGCCAGCAGCCCCCGGGCCCTTTTCTCCTATAATTCACCCCTCCACTTT. It translates to CASSPRALFSYNSPLHF.

V is TRBV6-1 and J is TRBJ2-3; no firm D call. V was trimmed by 3 bases and J by 4 bases, leaving 14 bases between them. The CDR3 length is 15 residues. CDR1 is MNHNS and CDR2 is SASEGT in the germline V gene. The CDR3 DNA sequence: TGTGCCAGCAGTGATGGTCTAGTTCACGCAGATACGCAGTATTTT. It specifies CASSDGLVHADTQYF.

This sequence joins TRBV28 and TRBJ1-4; tentatively, D is TRBD1 (5 bases). Trimming left V 10 bases short and J 2 bases short, with 14 bases between. Germline values: CDR1 MDHEN, CDR2 SYDVKM. The CDR3 is 14 amino acids. The CDR3 protein is CATRRGGTNEKLFF. The CDR3 DNA reads TGTGCCACCAGGCGTGGGGGGACTAATGAAAAACTGTTTTTT.

The chain links TRBV7-9 to TRBJ1-4; D gene unclear. The CDR3 totals 13 residues. The V end lost 4 bases, the J end lost 8 bases, and 11 bases lay between the germline ends. Germline CDR1 SEHNR, CDR2 FQNEAQ (reference sequence). The CDR3: CASSYTDGEKLFF. CDR3 sequence (DNA): TGTGCCAGCAGCTACACGGATGGGGAAAAACTGTTTTTT. The full variable domain, its missing parts supplied by reference TRBV7-9 and TRBJ1-4, is DTGVSQNPRHKITKRGQNVTFRCDPISEHNRLYWYRQTLGQGPEFLTYFQNEAQLEKSRLLSDRFSAERPKGSFSTLEIQRTEQGDSAMYLCASSYTDGEKLFFGSGTQLSVL.

The chain carries TRBV27 and TRBJ1-1; no firm D call. V lost 2 bases, J lost 0 bases, and 10 bases lay in between. The CDR3 has 15 residues. Germline V gene data show CDR1 as MNHEY and CDR2 as SMNVEV (reference sequence). The CDR3 spells CASSLRSQMNTEAFF. CDR3 nucleotide sequence: TGTGCCAGCAGTTTACGGAGCCAGATGAACACTGAAGCTTTCTTT.

This clone was seen a single time. CDR3 sequence reads: CASSSTGFNSPLHF. For the CDR3, the DNA is TGTGCCAGTAGTTCGACAGGCTTTAATTCACCCCTCCACTTT. The genes are TRBV19 and TRBJ1-6; D might be TRBD1 (6 bases). CDR3 length: 14 amino acids. Germline V gene data show CDR1 as LNHDA and CDR2 as SQIVND (reference sequence). V was pared by 5 bases and J by 6 bases, with 11 bases between.

This clone showed up many times. V and J are TRBV14 and TRBJ2-2; weak D call: TRBD1 (5 bases). This CDR3 has 13 residues. Germline lookup yields CDR1 SGHDN and CDR2 FVKESK. V dropped 5 bases and J dropped 5 bases, with 9 bases sitting between them. Here the CDR3 reads CASSLQATGELFF. CDR3 nucleotides: TGTGCCAGCAGCTTACAGGCGACCGGGGAGCTGTTTTTT.

V usage is TRBV3-1 (or the pseudogene TRBV3-2) and J usage is TRBJ1-2, with D perhaps matching TRBD1 (5 bases). The CDR3 consists of 14 residues. CDR1 and CDR2 from the germline V gene are LGHDT and YNNKEL (reference sequence). V was cut by 1 base and J by 4 bases, with 10 bases left in between. The CDR3 nucleotides read TGTGCCAGCAGCCAAGTAGACAGACCCTATGGCTACACCTTC. This translates into CASSQVDRPYGYTF.

The chain carries TRBV3-1 (or the pseudogene TRBV3-2) and TRBJ2-5, with D maybe TRBD2 (5 bases). The CDR3 contains 15 residues. In germline, CDR1 is LGHDT, CDR2 YNNKEL (reference sequence). Trimming shortened V by 0 bases and J by 2 bases, and 10 bases separated the two germline ends. CDR3 nucleotide sequence: TGTGCCAGCAGCCAAGATACGGGAATTCAAGAGACCCAGTACTTC. Encoded protein: CASSQDTGIQETQYF.

The chain joins TRBV5-1 to TRBJ1-1; no reliable D call. This CDR3 contains 15 residues. From germline, CDR1 is SGHRS and CDR2 YFSETQ. The V gene lost 0 bases and the J gene lost 4 bases, with 13 bases spanning the gap. CDR3 in amino acids: CASSLAARVSTEAFF. Written as DNA, the CDR3 is TGCGCCAGCAGCTTGGCCGCTAGGGTGAGCACTGAAGCTTTCTTT.

V usage is TRBV15 and J usage is TRBJ1-3; D is uncertain. The CDR3 runs to 14 residues. V gave up 1 base and J gave up 0 bases, with 4 bases separating them. Looked up from germline, CDR1 is LNHNV and CDR2 is YYDKDF (reference sequence). The CDR3 here is CATSRGVSGNTIYF. The CDR3 nucleotides are TGTGCCACCAGCAGAGGGGTCTCTGGAAACACCATATATTTT.

This rearrangement joins TRBV10-3 to TRBJ1-4, with D unclear. The CDR3 runs to 13 residues. CDR1 and CDR2 from the germline V gene are ENHRY and SYGVKD. V was cut by 4 bases and J by 8 bases, with 11 bases left in between. CDR3 in DNA: TGTGCCATCAGTGGCGGGGTGGGCGAAAAACTGTTTTTT. This sequence encodes CAISGGVGEKLFF.